The present TCR beta chain was sequenced within a study of blood T cell repertoires in COVID-19. For the study at large: Acute and convalescent COVID-19 samples came from the United States, Italy and Spain. The analysed material was cDNA or gDNA that came from T cells, B-cell-depleted T cells, or PBMCs.

With 2 bases clipped from V and 3 bases from J, the junction kept 10 bases outside the gene matches. The CDR3 extends over 17 amino acids. Germline lookup yields CDR1 SGHTA and CDR2 FQGNSA. Original methodology: Scientists estimated how many nucleated cells there were by amplifying reference gene primers. Profiled with immunoSEQ multiplex PCR; TCRdb holds only in-frame clones, not every one. V and J calls and clone size follow that table, whereas D and trimming were derived from the DNA. The sample consists of 83,000 or so clones, about 75% of them appearing once. Sequencing input: peripheral blood. The J gene is TRBJ2-5, the V gene TRBV7-2, with 9 positions matching TRBD2. This clonotype originated in a woman older than 75 with acute or convalescent COVID-19. The CDR3 DNA is TGTGCCAGCAGCTTAAATGGCGCGGCTAGCGGGGAAGAGACCCAGTACTTC. Protein sequence: CASSLNGAASGEETQYF.